This T cell receptor beta chain was profiled in a study of blood T cell repertoires in COVID-19. Study context: Samples taken during acute and convalescent COVID-19 were collected in the United States, Italy and Spain. The cDNA or gDNA used as material had been derived from T cells, B-cell-depleted T cells, or PBMCs.

V was pared by 6 bases and J by 2 bases, with 9 bases of the junction left unmatched. CDR1 and CDR2 (germline): KGHSH, LQKENI. CDR3 length: 15 residues. The authors' processing: From reference gene primer amplification, estimates of nucleated cell counts were derived. Assay: immunoSEQ multiplex PCR; the TCRdb copy retains only in-frame clones and omits some. Clonal size and the V and J genes are those of that table, whereas D and trimming came from the DNA. This table has around 39,000 clones, around 90% appearing once. The chain uses TRBV18 and TRBJ1-1; 7 bases are a match to TRBD1. Sequencing used peripheral blood. The TCR was taken from a man aged 65-85 years with acute or convalescent COVID-19. CDR3 in amino acids: CASSIQGNSNTEAFF. CDR3 sequence (DNA): TGTGCCAGCTCTATACAGGGGAACTCCAACACTGAAGCTTTCTTT.